A selection of T cell receptor beta chains follows, all from one sample in a study of T cells in Graves' hyperthyroidism and ophthalmopathy. TCRdb re-called the multiplex PCR reads with MiXCR, one entry per CDR3 protein. The sample has about 400,000 distinct CDR3 sequences; about 15% are singletons. Material for sequencing was blood. These receptors were collected from a woman between 18 and 30 years old with Graves' hyperthyroidism that later progressed to Graves' ophthalmopathy. The CDR3 runs from the conserved cysteine through the conserved F or W. Some rows have no size entry. The others give once, few or many, or a class for an expanded clone.

TRBJ1-2 | many | TRBV20-1 | CSAPTGGRIYGYTF
TRBJ1-3 | many | TRBV30 | CAWTIGGSGNTIYF
TRBJ2-1 | . | TRBV7-6 | CASSLQGAVNEQFF
TRBJ2-3 | many | TRBV28 | CASSRAGGRTSTDTQYF
TRBJ1-6 | . | TRBV28 | CASSFRPFLGGSSYNSPLHF
TRBJ1-1 | . | TRBV15 | CATLSQGRDTEAFF
TRBJ2-3 | many | TRBV20-1 | CSATGWDTQYF
TRBJ2-7 | many | TRBV7-9 | CASSLVQREQYF
TRBJ1-2 | few | TRBV12-3/TRBV12-4 | CASSSTGGINYGYTF
TRBJ2-7 | many | TRBV20-1 | CSASKDDGSYEQYF
TRBJ2-1 | few | TRBV3-1 | CASSQLPGGGNEQFF
TRBJ2-1 | many | TRBV28 | CASSLGSWNEQFF
TRBJ2-2 | . | TRBV19 | CASSAPGQGWTGELFF
TRBJ2-3 | many | TRBV18 | CASSPTLGSGTDTQYF
TRBJ1-2 | many | TRBV12-3/TRBV12-4 | CASSSPDRPNYGYTF